This TCR beta chain was captured by sequencing in a study of Ad26.COV2.S vaccination and SARS-CoV-2 variants (dated by TCRdb to the early 2020s). Study-wide context: Donors in the vaccine arm were drawn from COV1001, a phase I-IIa trial of Ad26.COV2.S in healthy adults that was multicentre, randomized, double-blind and placebo-controlled. The TCR-sequenced set comprised roughly 30 samples: some 20 Ad26.COV2.S vaccine recipients, 5 placebo recipients and 8 SARS-CoV-2 convalescent individuals. Blinding of investigators to trial group allocation was maintained during experiments and outcome assessment. Trial participants were randomized into five groups of five, in which low-dose or high-dose Ad26.COV2.S was given once or twice, or placebo was given on both occasions. TCRbeta repertoire sequencing served as the tool for gauging how specific and how broad the SARS-CoV-2-reactive T cell receptors were following Ad26.COV2.S vaccination. Ad26.COV2.S was given intramuscularly at 5x10^10 or 1x10^11 viral particles, as a single shot or as two shots 56 days apart. Overall study results and their limits: Comparing responses between vaccine doses or regimens was not something the study was powered to do. Ad26.COV2.S recipients had higher spike-specific TCR breadth than placebo recipients (P = 0.0014). According to the authors, total T cell responses may have been underestimated by the TCR breadth and depth analyses. After vaccination, substantial breadth of spike-specific CD8+ and CD4+ T cell responses was reported. Comparable non-spike TCR breadth was observed between vaccine and placebo recipients, consistent with only spike being contained in the vaccine.

The sample's treatment or condition label, decoded: roughly 18 received Ad26.COV2.S at low or high dose, single or two shots; 5 received placebo; per-sample allocation not given. For vaccine and placebo recipients, the sequenced repertoires came from samples collected on day 63 after the first injection. Cohort 1b enrolled about two dozen adults aged 18-55 years at a single site in Boston, USA, between 29 July and 7 August 2020. As a vaccine, Ad26.COV2.S was a replication-incompetent adenovirus type 26 vector that expressed a prefusion-stabilized SARS-CoV-2 spike protein derived from the original Wuhan strain. As regards this clone: Its recognized antigen is unknown. Base-call qualities are not available, and no considerably larger clone is one nucleotide away.

Looking up the germline V gene yields CDR1 SNHLY and CDR2 FYNNEI. The CDR3 sequence holds 16 residues, the cysteine and phenylalanine included. The entry retains the CDR3 DNA only, 48 bases that are in frame from base 1. V is clipped by 2 bases and J by 1 base, and the sequence between their germline boundaries is 12 bases long. TCRbeta CDR3 regions were sequenced with the immunoSEQ Assay. After extraction, genomic DNA underwent amplification by bias-controlled multiplex PCR, followed by high-throughput sequencing. In the original analysis: To quantify the absolute abundance of every unique TCRbeta CDR3 region, sequences were collapsed and filtered. T cell fraction was estimated by normalizing TCRbeta template counts to usable DNA, with usable DNA measured through amplification of reference genes found in all nucleated cells. Repertoire TCRs were annotated as SARS-CoV-2-specific by exact matching of V gene, CDR3 amino acid sequence and J gene to a known reactive TCR set. MIRA supplied the reference SARS-CoV-2 TCR set, which was filtered for enrichment in COVID-19-positive ImmuneCODE repertoires so that public or cross-reactive TCRs were removed. Using the MIRA antigens, annotated TCRs were further analysed by specific ORF or by position within an ORF. Breadth was defined as the number of annotated unique rearrangements divided by the total number of unique productive rearrangements, and depth was defined as the summed frequency of the annotated unique rearrangements. Group comparisons of TCR breadth used two-sided Wilcoxon rank-sum tests. The clones in this table, taken by TCRdb from immuneACCESS, are in-frame only. Not every clone is retained; where verified, under half of the shortfall comes from an unresolved V gene, and the cause of the rest is unknown. V and J calls and clone size are as listed in that table; D and trimming were resolved from the DNA. This sample lists roughly 350,000 clones; approximately 86% were detected once. Around a tenth of the sample belongs to the ten largest clones.

The receptor comes from a person aged 18-65 years who received the Ad26.COV2.S COVID-19 vaccine or a placebo. The receptor chain draws on TRBV2 and TRBJ1-3, with an unclear D gene assignment. Sequenced material: peripheral blood, taken in a trial of Ad26.COV2.S vaccine versus placebo. The DNA reads as follows: TGTGCCAGCAGTGAATGGCAGGCCGTTTCTGGAAACACCATATATTTT. This yields the protein CASSEWQAVSGNTIYF.